This passage covers 23 T cell receptor beta chains from one sample sequenced in a study of PD-1 blockade in mismatch repair-deficient tumors. Clones were read by immunoSEQ multiplex PCR, and TCRdb kept only the in-frame ones, dropping some. The table includes around 25,000 clones, 65% to 85% detected once. The sequencing used peripheral blood, collected 12 weeks after starting pembrolizumab. All receptors derive from an adult with mismatch repair-deficient cancer.

The chain carries TRBV28 and TRBJ1-2; a possible D gene is TRBD1 (5 bases). Germline loops: CDR1 MDHEN, CDR2 SYDVKM. Trimming stripped 4 bases from V and 0 bases from J, with 27 bases between. CDR3 length equals 20 residues. This CDR3 is CASSSHMGGGRSGANYGYTF. Written as DNA, the CDR3 is TGTGCCAGCAGTTCCCACATGGGGGGGGGAAGAAGCGGAGCTAACTATGGCTACACCTTC.

The chain joins TRBV21-1 to TRBJ2-5; the table names TRBD2, a call not compared with the DNA. TRBV21-1 constitutes a pseudogene. The CDR3 runs to 15 residues. The CDR3 DNA is TGTGCCAGCAGCCAAGAGGCTAGCGGACAAGAGACCCAGTACTTC. As protein: CASSQEASGQETQYF.

The gene calls are TRBV11-2 and TRBJ2-2; D is undetermined. The ends were cut back, 2 bases at V and 4 bases at J, with 11 bases in the middle. This CDR3 spans 15 amino acids. CDR1 is SGHAT, CDR2 FQNNGV, per germline. CDR3 in amino acids: CASSLWVSITGELFF. The CDR3 nucleotides are TGTGCCAGCAGCTTATGGGTTAGCATCACCGGGGAGCTGTTTTTT.

This chain links TRBV7-9 with TRBJ2-5; possibly TRBD1 for D (6 bases). The CDR3 spans 12 residues. Trimming left V 7 bases short and J 5 bases short, with 11 bases between. CDR1 and CDR2 (germline): SEHNR, FQNEAQ (reference sequence). The CDR3 DNA reads TGTGCCAGCACAGGGGTCTGGGAGACCCAGTACTTC. Protein sequence: CASTGVWETQYF.

The V and J genes are TRBV5-4 and TRBJ2-2; D is unresolved. In germline, CDR1 is SGHNT, CDR2 YYREEE (reference sequence). The CDR3 length is 12 residues. V was clipped by 2 bases and J by 5 bases, with 4 bases between them. DNA for the CDR3: TGTGCCAGCAGCTTACCAACCGGGGAGCTGTTTTTT. This encodes CASSLPTGELFF.

The J gene is TRBJ1-1, the V gene TRBV6-1; no reliable D call. CDR3 length: 12 amino acids. The germline V gene has CDR1 MNHNS and CDR2 SASEGT. V was shortened by 8 bases and J by 2 bases, with 9 bases between the two germline ends. This chain's CDR3 is CASSWANTEAFF. The CDR3 DNA follows: TGTGCCAGCTCATGGGCCAACACTGAAGCTTTCTTT.

The gene calls are TRBV6-5 and TRBJ2-7, with D unresolved. Deletions cut 4 bases from V and 5 bases from J, with 12 bases between. Germline loops: CDR1 MNHEY, CDR2 SVGAGI. The CDR3 is 13 amino acids. Here the CDR3 reads CASSFSRNHEQYF. CDR3 coding DNA: TGTGCCAGCAGTTTTAGCAGAAACCACGAGCAGTACTTC.

The chain recombines TRBV6-5 with TRBJ1-4; 7 bases agree with TRBD1. Trimming took 8 bases from V and 7 from J; bases not matched to a gene: 4. The CDR3 contains 12 residues. Germline CDR1 reads MNHEY; CDR2 reads SVGAGI. CDR3 in amino acids: CASGTGVEKLFF. The DNA for the CDR3 is TGTGCCAGCGGAACAGGGGTTGAAAAACTGTTTTTT.

In DNA form, the CDR3 reads TGCGCCAGCAGCCTCAGGGGCTACACCTTC. As protein: CASSLRGYTF. The chain combines TRBV5-1 with TRBJ1-2; no firm D call. Germline CDR1 is SGHRS and CDR2 is YFSETQ. Deletions cut 4 bases from V and 8 bases from J, with 6 bases between. This CDR3 has 10 amino acids.

The V gene is TRBV4-3, the J gene TRBJ2-5, with 8 positions matching TRBD1. Germline trimming cut 4 bases from V and 5 bases from J; bases unmatched to any gene: 12. The germline CDR1 and CDR2 sequences are LGHNA and YSLEER. The CDR3 sequence is 16 residues long. The CDR3 DNA is TGCGCCAGCAGCCTCACCACAGGGGGTAGAGAGGAGACCCAGTACTTC. This encodes CASSLTTGGREETQYF.

The chain combines TRBV5-1 with TRBJ1-1; 8 bases align to TRBD1. Trimming at V came to 2 bases and at J to 4 bases, leaving 4 bases not matched to a gene. The germline gives CDR1 SGHRS, CDR2 YFSETQ. There are 14 residues in the CDR3. As DNA, the CDR3 is TGCGCCAGCAGCTTCAATGGACAGGGCACTGAAGCTTTCTTT. The encoded protein is CASSFNGQGTEAFF. Supplemented by reference TRBV5-1 and TRBJ1-1, the full variable domain reads KAGVTQTPRYLIKTRGQQVTLSCSPISGHRSVSWYQQTPGQGLQFLFEYFSETQRNKGNFPGRFSGRQFSNSRSEMNVSTLELGDSALYLCASSFNGQGTEAFFGQGTRLTVV.

The CDR3 spells CASSLSRDNEQFF. The CDR3 DNA reads TGTGCCAGCAGCTTATCTAGAGACAATGAGCAGTTCTTC. This chain links TRBV11-3 with TRBJ2-1; D not certain. The CDR3 is 13 residues long. CDR1 is SGHNT, CDR2 YENEEA, per germline. V was cut by 2 bases and J by 5 bases, with 7 bases left in between.

Comments on this clone: The sample carries other DNA sequences with the same CDR3. The J gene is TRBJ2-7, the V gene TRBV19; D possibly corresponds to TRBD1 (7 bases). Between the trimmed V and J ends, which lost 1 base and 3 bases, there was a span of 10 bases. CDR3 length equals 14 residues. CDR1 is LNHDA and CDR2 is SQIVND in the germline V gene (reference sequence). The CDR3 protein is CASSIGQGGYEQYF. CDR3 nucleotide sequence: TGTGCCAGTAGTATAGGACAGGGAGGCTACGAGCAGTACTTC.

The rearrangement links TRBV28 to TRBJ2-3, with 7 bases lining up with TRBD2. CDR1 and CDR2 (germline): MDHEN, SYDVKM. The CDR3 is 17 amino acids. The J segment lost 0 bases and the V segment lost 6 bases, leaving 12 bases of the junction unmatched. CDR3 region: CASSPKRDDPSTDTQYF. The DNA of the CDR3 is TGTGCCAGCAGCCCCAAGCGGGATGATCCTAGCACAGATACGCAGTATTTT.

The chain joins TRBV9 to TRBJ2-5; D gene uncertain. Germline V CDR1 and CDR2: SGDLS, YYNGEE. This CDR3 contains 17 residues. Trimming left V 0 bases short and J 4 bases short, with 19 bases between. The DNA for the CDR3 is TGTGCCAGCAGCGTAGGGGTCACTGCGCTCGGTGGAGAGACCCAGTACTTC. Encoded protein: CASSVGVTALGGETQYF.

J is TRBJ2-1 and V is TRBV27; TRBD2 aligns across 14 bases. With V trimmed by 3 bases and J by 6 bases, 7 bases remained unmatched. CDR1 and CDR2 (germline): MNHEY, SMNVEV (reference sequence). The CDR3 has 17 amino acids. CDR3 loop: CASSFPPGLAGVNEQFF. The DNA for the CDR3 is TGTGCCAGCAGTTTCCCTCCGGGACTAGCGGGAGTCAATGAGCAGTTCTTC.

The gene calls are TRBV5-1 and TRBJ2-7, with TRBD2 matching 8 bases. CDR1 and CDR2 from the germline V gene are SGHRS and YFSETQ. The CDR3 consists of 15 residues. Losses at the gene ends were 0 bases for V and 3 bases for J; bases not matched to a gene: 5. CDR3 amino acids: CASSLVLAAGYEQYF. CDR3 nucleotides: TGCGCCAGCAGCTTGGTACTAGCGGCTGGCTACGAGCAGTACTTC.

This clone was seen a few times. Additional DNA sequences in this sample encode the identical CDR3. The chain links TRBV6-4 to TRBJ2-3; 7 nucleotides match TRBD2. Germline CDR1 and CDR2: MRHNA and SNTAGT. This CDR3 comprises 13 residues. The J segment lost 3 bases and the V segment lost 3 bases, leaving 0 bases of the junction unmatched. The CDR3 DNA is TGTGCCAGCAGTGAGCGGGAGACAGATACGCAGTATTTT. Residues: CASSERETDTQYF.

This chain uses TRBV29-1 with TRBJ1-2, with D perhaps matching TRBD1 (6 bases). CDR3 length: 13 residues. V was trimmed by 6 bases and J by 8 bases, leaving 19 bases between them. In germline, CDR1 is SQVTM, CDR2 ANQGSEA. The chain's CDR3 is CSVPWGRGGGYTF. Here the CDR3 DNA reads TGCAGCGTCCCCTGGGGGCGGGGTGGAGGCTACACCTTC.

J is TRBJ2-5 and V is TRBV7-2; the match to TRBD2 covers 14 bases. Trimming removed 4 bases from V and 2 bases from J; junction bases left unmatched: 3. The CDR3 has 16 residues. Germline values: CDR1 SGHTA, CDR2 FQGNSA. The CDR3 coding sequence is TGTGCCAGCAGCTCCGGACTAGCGGGAGGACAAGAGACCCAGTACTTC. Encoded protein: CASSSGLAGGQETQYF.

V and J are TRBV6-5 and TRBJ2-2; 9 nucleotides align to TRBD1. V lost 7 bases and J lost 4; bases outside the gene matches: 7. The CDR3 loop spans 15 amino acids. Germline lookup yields CDR1 MNHEY and CDR2 SVGAGI. DNA for the CDR3: TGTGCCAGCAAAAAACAGGGGGCGGCCACCGGGGAGCTGTTTTTT. This gives the protein CASKKQGAATGELFF.

The chain employs TRBV28 and TRBJ2-3; 8 nucleotides align to TRBD1. The length of the CDR3 is 18 residues. Germline V gives CDR1 MDHEN, CDR2 SYDVKM. The ends lost 5 bases at V and 2 bases at J; junction bases unmatched: 15. The CDR3 DNA follows: TGTGCCAGCAGTCCGAGGACAGGGAAACCGATAATCACAGATACGCAGTATTTT. This sequence encodes CASSPRTGKPIITDTQYF.

The chain has TRBV7-3 and TRBJ2-5; 14 positions match TRBD2. Germline CDR1 and CDR2: SGHTA and FQGTGA. The CDR3 extends over 16 amino acids. The trim removed 4 bases at V and 4 bases at J, leaving 5 bases unmatched. Here the CDR3 DNA reads TGTGCCAGCAGCTCGGGGACTAGCGGGAGTCGAGAGACCCAGTACTTC. Amino acids: CASSSGTSGSRETQYF.